The 24 T cell receptor beta chains in this list originate from one sample, sequenced in a study of T cell changes during pregnancy in multiple sclerosis. Sequenced by immunoSEQ multiplex PCR; TCRdb stores in-frame clones only, minus some. The sample lists about 52,000 clones; about 92% were seen once. This specimen consisted of CD4+ T cells from peripheral blood mononuclear cells, obtained before pregnancy. The receptor source for this set is a female donor with multiple sclerosis, enrolled in a pregnancy study.

The J gene is TRBJ2-3, the V gene TRBV7-6; D unclear. V was trimmed by 1 base and J by 2 bases, leaving 13 bases between them. Germline CDR1 reads SGHVS; CDR2 reads FNYEAQ. The CDR3 is 16 residues long. The DNA of the CDR3 is TGTGCCAGCAGCTTAGGTTCTCGAGCAACCACAGATACGCAGTATTTT. Residues: CASSLGSRATTDTQYF. Together with reference TRBV7-6 and TRBJ2-3, the CDR3 gives the full variable domain: GAGVSQSPRYKVTKRGQDVALRCDPISGHVSLYWYRQALGQGPEFLTYFNYEAQQDKSGLPNDRFSAERPEGSISTLTIQRTEQRDSAMYRCASSLGSRATTDTQYFGPGTRLTVL.

The J gene is TRBJ2-3, the V gene TRBV4-3; D gene ambiguous. Between the trimmed V and J ends, which lost 4 bases and 6 bases, there was a span of 5 bases. The CDR3 has 11 amino acids. The germline gives CDR1 LGHNA, CDR2 YSLEER. The CDR3 coding sequence is TGCGCCAGCAGCCGCGAGGATACGCAGTATTTT. Translating gives CASSREDTQYF.

The V and J genes are TRBV5-1 and TRBJ2-3; TRBD2 agrees at 11 bases. CDR3 length: 16 amino acids. CDR1 SGHRS and CDR2 YFSETQ come from the germline V gene. J was trimmed by 4 bases and V by 4 bases; bases with no gene match: 8. CDR3 nucleotides: TGCGCCAGCAGCCCTTTAGCGGGAGGGCCCGCAGATACGCAGTATTTT. Protein product: CASSPLAGGPADTQYF.

CDR3 residues: CASSPVRTSGKGMNTQYF. The CDR3 coding sequence is TGTGCCAGCAGCCCCGTCCGGACTAGCGGGAAGGGCATGAATACGCAGTATTTT. The chain links TRBV11-2 to TRBJ2-3; 12 bases map to TRBD2. This CDR3 comprises 18 residues. Trimming took 5 bases from V and 7 from J; bases not matched to a gene: 16. CDR1 SGHAT and CDR2 FQNNGV come from the germline V gene.

The chain links TRBV19 to TRBJ1-1; D gene ambiguous. This CDR3 contains 15 residues. Deletions cut 3 bases from V and 0 bases from J, with 11 bases between. The germline V gene has CDR1 LNHDA and CDR2 SQIVND (reference sequence). The CDR3 region has the DNA TGTGCCAGTAGTATTGACGGACTCTTGAACACTGAAGCTTTCTTT. As protein: CASSIDGLLNTEAFF.

The rearrangement uses TRBV4-1 and TRBJ2-7, with TRBD1 as a possible D gene (5 bases). Germline V gene lookup returns CDR1 MGHRA and CDR2 YSYEKL. Trimming took 7 bases from V and 2 from J, leaving 15 bases between them. CDR3 size: 14 residues. CDR3 residues: CASILGRATYEQYF. In DNA form, the CDR3 reads TGCGCCAGCATCTTAGGCAGGGCGACCTACGAGCAGTACTTC.

V usage is TRBV2 and J usage is TRBJ2-5; 7 bases align to TRBD2. The CDR3 has 15 residues. Germline V CDR1 and CDR2: SNHLY, FYNNEI. After removal of 6 bases from V and 2 bases from J, the junction contained 9 bases not matched to a gene. The CDR3 nucleotides are TGTGCCAGCAGCGGAGGGCTAGCGGTACAAGAGACCCAGTACTTC. Amino acids: CASSGGLAVQETQYF.

DNA of the CDR3: TGTGCCAGCAGCCCCAGTTCCAGACTTTTCACAGATACGCAGTATTTT. Amino acids: CASSPSSRLFTDTQYF. The chain uses TRBV7-2 and TRBJ2-3, with D unclear. The CDR3 has 16 amino acids. Looked up from germline, CDR1 is SGHTA and CDR2 is FQGNSA. Trimming took 5 bases from V and 2 from J, leaving 17 bases between them.

The rearrangement links TRBV5-1 to TRBJ1-1; no clear D. Trimming shortened V by 0 bases and J by 1 base, and 4 bases separated the two germline ends. Per germline, CDR1 SGHRS and CDR2 YFSETQ. The CDR3 covers 13 residues. The CDR3 protein is CASSLEANTEAFF. For the CDR3, the DNA is TGCGCCAGCAGCTTGGAAGCGAACACTGAAGCTTTCTTT.

This rearrangement joins TRBV5-6 to TRBJ2-5, with 7 bases identical to TRBD1. Germline CDR1 is SGHDT and CDR2 is YYEEEE. Trimming removed 7 bases from V and 3 bases from J; junction bases left unmatched: 9. The CDR3 is made up of 14 amino acids. CDR3 in amino acids: CASHSWQGEETQYF. DNA of the CDR3: TGTGCCAGCCACTCGTGGCAGGGGGAAGAGACCCAGTACTTC.

V and J are TRBV28 and TRBJ1-1, with TRBD1 as a possible D gene (5 bases). In germline, CDR1 is MDHEN, CDR2 SYDVKM. This CDR3 contains 14 residues. V was pared by 3 bases and J by 1 base, with 9 bases between. CDR3 sequence: CASSLAGANTEAFF. CDR3 in DNA: TGTGCCAGCAGTTTGGCTGGGGCGAACACTGAAGCTTTCTTT.

The J gene is TRBJ1-2, the V gene TRBV5-1; TRBD1 matches at 7 bases. V lost 0 bases to trimming and J lost 5 bases; unmatched junction nucleotides: 4. The CDR3 consists of 14 residues. The V gene's germline CDR1 is SGHRS and CDR2 YFSETQ. CDR3 DNA sequence: TGCGCCAGCAGCTTGGAGGGGACAGTTTATGGCTACACCTTC. Encoded protein: CASSLEGTVYGYTF.

The V gene is TRBV7-2, the J gene TRBJ1-2; 9 bases are a match to TRBD1. This CDR3 is built from 15 residues. J gave up 3 bases and V 4 bases, and 6 bases lay outside the gene matches. Germline CDR1 and CDR2: SGHTA and FQGNSA. This CDR3 is CASSSQGQGYYGYTF. CDR3 bases: TGTGCCAGCAGCTCCCAAGGACAGGGGTACTATGGCTACACCTTC.

This rearrangement joins TRBV15 to TRBJ2-2; possible D gene TRBD2, 6 bases. Trimming cost V 11 bases and J 2 bases, with 15 bases left between them. The CDR3 extends over 14 amino acids. Per germline, CDR1 LNHNV and CDR2 YYDKDF (reference sequence). In DNA, the CDR3 is TGTGCCCACCGGGAGAGCAGAAACACCGGGGAGCTGTTTTTT. It specifies CAHRESRNTGELFF.

The V gene is TRBV19, the J gene TRBJ2-1, with TRBD2 matching 8 bases. V shed 2 bases and J 10 bases; nucleotides not matched to a gene: 4. Germline lookup yields CDR1 LNHDA and CDR2 SQIVND (reference sequence). The CDR3 is made up of 13 amino acids. The CDR3 DNA sequence: TGTGCCAGTAGTATACTAGCGGGTAGGGAGCAGTTCTTC. Protein product: CASSILAGREQFF.

The chain uses TRBV7-2 and TRBJ1-4, with D uncertain. Germline loops: CDR1 SGHTA, CDR2 FQGNSA. This CDR3 contains 16 residues. The germline V and J ends were trimmed by 4 bases and 0 bases, with 12 bases remaining between them. The CDR3 DNA follows: TGTGCCAGCAGCTATCGATCGGGTGCAACTAATGAAAAACTGTTTTTT. Translating it yields CASSYRSGATNEKLFF.

V is TRBV4-2 and J is TRBJ2-4; 14 bases agree with TRBD2. Germline CDR1 and CDR2: LGHNA and YNFKEQ. J gave up 3 bases and V 2 bases, and 6 bases lay outside the gene matches. The CDR3 length is 18 residues. The CDR3 here is CASSQSMGLAGDKNIQYF. CDR3 in DNA: TGTGCCAGCAGCCAATCTATGGGACTAGCGGGGGACAAAAACATTCAGTACTTC.

The chain has TRBV2 and TRBJ2-2; 14 bases fit TRBD2. Germline lookup yields CDR1 SNHLY and CDR2 FYNNEI. J was trimmed by 8 bases and V by 4 bases; bases with no gene match: 6. This CDR3 has 16 amino acids. CDR3 sequence: CASSGLAGGIIGELFF. CDR3 nucleotide sequence: TGTGCCAGCAGTGGACTAGCGGGAGGGATAATAGGGGAGCTGTTTTTT.

The V call is TRBV10-2, the J call TRBJ2-7; TRBD1 matches 10 bases. The CDR3 has 14 residues. Germline loops: CDR1 WSHSY, CDR2 SAAADI. After removal of 4 bases from V and 2 bases from J, the junction contained 2 bases not matched to a gene. The CDR3 spells CASSGTGGTYEQYF. The CDR3 bases are TGCGCCAGCAGTGGGACAGGGGGGACCTACGAGCAGTACTTC.

The V call is TRBV28, the J call TRBJ2-7; 9 positions match TRBD1. Trimming cost V 5 bases and J 0 bases; bases outside gene matches: 8. Germline values: CDR1 MDHEN, CDR2 SYDVKM. The CDR3 runs to 16 residues. In DNA form, the CDR3 reads TGTGCCAGCAGTCGCATAGACAGGGGGACCTCCTACGAGCAGTACTTC. This gives the protein CASSRIDRGTSYEQYF.

The chain uses TRBV9 and TRBJ2-1, with 7 bases aligning to TRBD2. CDR1 SGDLS and CDR2 YYNGEE come from the germline V gene. The CDR3 totals 14 residues. J lost 10 bases, V lost 0 bases, and 7 bases had no gene match. CDR3 nucleotides: TGTGCCAGCAGCGTAGGTGGGAGGGCGGGGGAGCAGTTCTTC. Translation: CASSVGGRAGEQFF.

This clone occurred once. V gene TRBV19 combines with J gene TRBJ2-7; TRBD2 matches 11 bases. The CDR3 loop spans 14 amino acids. Germline V gene data show CDR1 as LNHDA and CDR2 as SQIVND (reference sequence). V gave up 3 bases and J gave up 6 bases; unmatched junction bases: 4. This chain's CDR3 is CASSIETSGSEQYF. CDR3 nucleotides: TGTGCCAGTAGTATTGAAACTAGCGGGAGCGAGCAGTACTTC.

This clone was seen once. The V call is TRBV6-1, the J call TRBJ2-7, with D uncertain. The CDR3 is 14 residues long. Germline lookup yields CDR1 MNHNS and CDR2 SASEGT. V lost 1 base and J 4 bases, leaving 11 bases between the germline ends. The chain's CDR3 is CASSEELERYEQYF. The CDR3 nucleotides read TGTGCCAGCAGTGAAGAATTAGAGAGATACGAGCAGTACTTC.

The chain recombines TRBV29-1 with TRBJ2-2; a possible D gene is TRBD1 (6 bases). This CDR3 spans 14 amino acids. The V end was cut by 6 bases, the J end by 1 base, with 12 bases between. The germline gives CDR1 SQVTM, CDR2 ANQGSEA. CDR3 protein: CSVLRGQNTGELFF. DNA for the CDR3: TGCAGCGTACTCAGGGGTCAGAACACCGGGGAGCTGTTTTTT.